Below, 15 T cell receptor beta chains from the same sample are listed, as sequenced in a study of T cell responses to AZD1222 COVID-19 vaccine. Measured with immunoSEQ multiplex PCR; TCRdb has only the in-frame clones, and not every one. The sample carries 150,000 to 200,000 clones, less than 95% recorded once. The sample was peripheral blood, taken 28 days after the second AZD1222 dose. The receptors were sampled from an adult who received the AZD1222 COVID-19 vaccine.

The genes are TRBV28 and TRBJ1-5, with a possible D match to TRBD1 (5 bases). The V end was cut by 4 bases, the J end by 5 bases, with 18 bases between. Germline V lookup: CDR1 MDHEN, CDR2 SYDVKM. There are 16 residues in the CDR3. This CDR3 reads CASSSPGRRGDQPQHF. CDR3 coding DNA: TGTGCCAGCAGTTCCCCGGGGCGGAGGGGAGATCAGCCCCAGCATTTT.

This clone has only a few counts. This sequence joins TRBV6-5 and TRBJ2-3; D is possibly TRBD1 (7 bases). V lost 7 bases and J 8 bases, leaving 22 bases between the germline ends. The CDR3 loop spans 15 amino acids. Germline V gene lookup returns CDR1 MNHEY and CDR2 SVGAGI. The CDR3 nucleotides read TGTGCCAGCACCCTCACCCCAGGGGGAGGAAGTACGCAGTATTTT. Translation gives CASTLTPGGGSTQYF.

The rearrangement uses TRBV30 and TRBJ2-1, with 7 nucleotides matching TRBD2. The V gene end was trimmed by 0 bases and the J gene end by 2 bases; junction bases not matched to a gene: 1. Germline-derived CDR1 and CDR2 are GTSNPN and SVGIG (reference sequence). The CDR3 contains 14 residues. The CDR3 is CAWSVSGPYNEQFF. CDR3 in DNA: TGTGCCTGGAGTGTTAGCGGGCCCTACAATGAGCAGTTCTTC.

The genes are TRBV19 and TRBJ1-5; D is ambiguous. Germline CDR1 LNHDA, CDR2 SQIVND (reference sequence). The CDR3 loop spans 13 amino acids. V was pared by 3 bases and J by 2 bases, with 5 bases between. The CDR3 protein is CASSIIGNQPQHF. CDR3 in DNA: TGTGCCAGTAGTATTATAGGCAATCAGCCCCAGCATTTT.

V usage is TRBV19 and J usage is TRBJ1-4; perhaps TRBD1 as D (6 bases). The CDR3 length is 14 residues. Deletions cut 5 bases from V and 7 bases from J, with 14 bases between. Germline V gene data show CDR1 as LNHDA and CDR2 as SQIVND (reference sequence). This CDR3 reads CASSSGGLGEKLFF. The CDR3 coding sequence is TGTGCCAGTAGTTCGGGGGGGCTCGGTGAAAAACTGTTTTTT.

The CDR3 DNA is TGCGCCAGCAGCCAAGAGCCAGGGAAAGTTCAGGATGGCTACACCTTC. It specifies CASSQEPGKVQDGYTF. V gene TRBV4-3 combines with J gene TRBJ1-2, with a possible D match to TRBD1 (5 bases). The V end lost 0 bases, the J end lost 6 bases, and 17 bases lay between the germline ends. Germline lookup yields CDR1 LGHNA and CDR2 YSLEER. CDR3 length: 16 amino acids.

The chain joins TRBV28 to TRBJ2-2; weak D call: TRBD1 (5 bases). CDR3 length: 15 amino acids. The germline V gene encodes CDR1 MDHEN and CDR2 SYDVKM. V was pared by 3 bases and J by 3 bases, with 11 bases between. CDR3 bases: TGTGCCAGCAGTTTGAGCAGACAGCACACCGGGGAGCTGTTTTTT. Translation: CASSLSRQHTGELFF.

This clone is a singleton in its sample. V and J are TRBV10-3 and TRBJ2-2; D gene uncertain. The CDR3 length is 14 residues. The germline V and J ends were trimmed by 6 bases and 4 bases, with 12 bases remaining between them. Germline CDR1 and CDR2: ENHRY and SYGVKD. The CDR3 loop reads CAIRDTQSTGELFF. CDR3 nucleotides: TGTGCCATCAGGGATACGCAGTCCACCGGGGAGCTGTTTTTT.

The genes are TRBV10-1 and TRBJ1-3, with 9 bases identical to TRBD1. Germline CDR1 and CDR2: WNHNN and SYGVQD (reference sequence). CDR3 size: 18 residues. Losses at the gene ends were 8 bases for V and 2 bases for J; bases not matched to a gene: 16. This CDR3 reads CASLQLPGQGQTGNTIYF. The DNA for the CDR3 is TGCGCCAGCCTTCAATTACCGGGACAGGGACAGACTGGAAACACCATATATTTT.

The V and J genes are TRBV3-1 (or the pseudogene TRBV3-2) and TRBJ2-7; D ambiguous. The CDR3 consists of 12 residues. V was shortened by 5 bases and J by 6 bases, with 11 bases between the two germline ends. Germline CDR1 and CDR2: LGHDT and YNNKEL (reference sequence). The CDR3 is CASSSTGLEQYF. The CDR3 DNA reads TGTGCCAGCAGCTCAACGGGCCTCGAGCAGTACTTC.

About this clone: Additional DNA sequences in this sample encode the identical CDR3. This rearrangement joins TRBV10-1 to TRBJ2-5; 8 bases align to TRBD1. The CDR3 is made up of 13 amino acids. The germline V gene encodes CDR1 WNHNN and CDR2 SYGVQD (reference sequence). The J segment lost 3 bases and the V segment lost 6 bases, leaving 3 bases of the junction unmatched. This chain's CDR3 is CASSPGGEETQYF. As DNA, the CDR3 is TGCGCCAGCAGCCCAGGGGGCGAAGAGACCCAGTACTTC.

The rearrangement links TRBV14 to TRBJ2-7; weak D call: TRBD2 (6 bases). Germline V lookup: CDR1 SGHDN, CDR2 FVKESK. CDR3 length: 16 residues. V was clipped by 1 base and J by 0 bases, with 13 bases between them. The CDR3 DNA follows: TGTGCCAGCAGCCAAGTTGGAGGGTTAAGCTCCTACGAGCAGTACTTC. Its protein product is CASSQVGGLSSYEQYF.

The chain joins TRBV11-2 to TRBJ1-6; D unclear. Trimming removed 6 bases at V and 4 bases at J, with 13 bases between. CDR3 length: 15 amino acids. Germline lookup yields CDR1 SGHAT and CDR2 FQNNGV. The CDR3 reads CASRRPGGYNSPLHF. CDR3 DNA: TGTGCCAGCAGGCGTCCGGGTGGGTATAATTCACCCCTCCACTTT.

The chain carries TRBV5-5 and TRBJ2-2; no definite D call. CDR3 length equals 15 residues. V lost 0 bases to trimming and J lost 1 base, with 7 bases between them. Germline CDR1 SGHKS, CDR2 YYEKEE (reference sequence). The CDR3 DNA reads TGTGCCAGCAGCTTGGAGGGCAGGAACACCGGGGAGCTGTTTTTT. Encoded protein: CASSLEGRNTGELFF.

The chain combines TRBV2 with TRBJ1-6; D remains ambiguous. Germline assignment: CDR1 SNHLY and CDR2 FYNNEI. CDR3 length equals 15 residues. The ends were cut back, 8 bases at V and 2 bases at J, with 13 bases in the middle. The CDR3 reads CASQPDGTYNSPLHF. CDR3 nucleotides: TGTGCCAGCCAGCCCGACGGAACCTATAATTCACCCCTCCACTTT. Combining the CDR3 with reference TRBV2 and TRBJ1-6 gives the whole variable domain EPEVTQTPSHQVTQMGQEVILRCVPISNHLYFYWYRQILGQKVEFLVSFYNNEISEKSEIFDDQFSVERPDGSNFTLKIRSTKLEDSAMYFCASQPDGTYNSPLHFGNGTRLTVT.